This TCR beta chain was captured in a study of OX40 agonist ivuxolimab in advanced cancers. The CDR3 runs to 12 residues. Germline lookup yields CDR1 MDHEN and CDR2 SYDVKM. Trimming shortened V by 5 bases and J by 12 bases, and 17 bases separated the two germline ends. Clones were sequenced by immunoSEQ multiplex PCR, and TCRdb holds only the in-frame ones, with some missing. The sample holds about 100,000 clones; 85% to 95% are singletons and the top ten take 0.5% to 0.65%. J is TRBJ2-7 and V is TRBV28, with D unclear. The receptor was derived from an adult with an advanced solid tumor such as melanoma, head and neck, liver or kidney cancer. The source was CD4+ or CD8+ T cells sorted from blood, collected in a trial of the OX40 agonist ivuxolimab. The CDR3 region is CASSLGYSGRYF. The CDR3 DNA sequence: TGTGCCAGCAGTCTAGGGTATTCCGGGCGGTACTTC.